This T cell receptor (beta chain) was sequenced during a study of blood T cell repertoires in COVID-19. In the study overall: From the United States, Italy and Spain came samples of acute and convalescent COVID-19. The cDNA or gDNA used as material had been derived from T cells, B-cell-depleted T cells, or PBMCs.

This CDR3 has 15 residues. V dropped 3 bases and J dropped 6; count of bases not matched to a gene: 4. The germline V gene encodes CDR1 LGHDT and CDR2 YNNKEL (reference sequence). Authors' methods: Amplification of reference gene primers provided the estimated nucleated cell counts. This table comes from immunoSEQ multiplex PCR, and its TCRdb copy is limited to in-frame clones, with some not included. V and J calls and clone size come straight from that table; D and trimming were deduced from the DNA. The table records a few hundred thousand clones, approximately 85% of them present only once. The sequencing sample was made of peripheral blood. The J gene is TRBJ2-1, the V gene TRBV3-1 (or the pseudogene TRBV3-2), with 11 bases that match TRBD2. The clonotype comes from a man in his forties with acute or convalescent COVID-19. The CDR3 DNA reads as TGTGCCAGCAGCCAGGCTAGCGGGGGGCCCAATGAGCAGTTCTTC. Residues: CASSQASGGPNEQFF.